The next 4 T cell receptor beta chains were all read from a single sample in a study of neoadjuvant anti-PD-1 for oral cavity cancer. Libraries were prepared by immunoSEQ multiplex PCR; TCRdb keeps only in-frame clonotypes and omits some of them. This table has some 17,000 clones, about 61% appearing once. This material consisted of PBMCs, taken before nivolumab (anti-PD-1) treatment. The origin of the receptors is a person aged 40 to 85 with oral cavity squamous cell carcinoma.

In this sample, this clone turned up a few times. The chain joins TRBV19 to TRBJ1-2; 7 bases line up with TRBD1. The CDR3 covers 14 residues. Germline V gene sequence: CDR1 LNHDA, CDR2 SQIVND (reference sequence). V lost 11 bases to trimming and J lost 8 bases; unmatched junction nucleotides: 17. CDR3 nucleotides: TGTGCCGACCCGGCCCGTTTGACAGGGCAAGGCTACACCTTC. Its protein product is CADPARLTGQGYTF.

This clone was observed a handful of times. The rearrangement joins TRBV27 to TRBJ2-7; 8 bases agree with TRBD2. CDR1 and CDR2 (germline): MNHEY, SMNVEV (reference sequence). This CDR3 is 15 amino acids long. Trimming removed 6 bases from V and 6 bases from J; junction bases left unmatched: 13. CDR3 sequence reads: CASSTTPGLEREQYF. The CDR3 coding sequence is TGTGCCAGCAGCACTACCCCGGGACTAGAGCGCGAGCAGTACTTC.

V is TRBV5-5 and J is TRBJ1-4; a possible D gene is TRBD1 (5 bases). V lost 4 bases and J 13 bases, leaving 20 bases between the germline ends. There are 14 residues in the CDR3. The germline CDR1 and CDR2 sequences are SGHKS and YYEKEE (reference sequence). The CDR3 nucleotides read TGTGCCAGCAGCCTCGGGTCCGAAATCGGGGCACTGTTTTTT. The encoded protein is CASSLGSEIGALFF.

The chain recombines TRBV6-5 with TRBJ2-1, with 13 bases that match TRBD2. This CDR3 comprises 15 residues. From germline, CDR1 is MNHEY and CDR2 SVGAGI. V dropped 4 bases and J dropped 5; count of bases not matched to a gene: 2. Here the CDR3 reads CASSSGLAGDNEQFF. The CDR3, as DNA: TGTGCCAGCAGTTCCGGACTAGCGGGAGACAATGAGCAGTTCTTC.